Below are 20 T cell receptor beta chains sequenced from a single sample in a study of control samples from healthy donors and cancer patients. Clones were read by immunoSEQ multiplex PCR, and TCRdb kept only the in-frame ones, dropping some. The sample lists approximately 90,000 clones; approximately 88% were seen once. The sample comprised PBMCs. Receptors originate from a man aged 70 or older with lung cancer.

This chain connects TRBV4-2 to TRBJ2-2; 7 bases line up with TRBD1. V dropped 5 bases and J dropped 10; count of bases not matched to a gene: 7. From germline, CDR1 is LGHNA and CDR2 YNFKEQ. This CDR3 is 13 amino acids long. CDR3 sequence (DNA): TGTGCCAGCAGCGACAGGGTTTCGGAGGAGCTGTTTTTT. It codes for CASSDRVSEELFF.

The chain has TRBV19 and TRBJ2-2; a possible D gene is TRBD1 (5 bases). There are 14 residues in the CDR3. Germline V gene lookup returns CDR1 LNHDA and CDR2 SQIVND (reference sequence). V lost 5 bases, J lost 4 bases, and 11 bases lay in between. For the CDR3, the DNA is TGTGCCAGTAGTGGGGCCCGTGGCACCGGGGAGCTGTTTTTT. Protein product: CASSGARGTGELFF.

The chain carries TRBV15 and TRBJ1-1; D is undetermined. CDR3 length equals 15 residues. Germline CDR1 reads LNHNV; CDR2 reads YYDKDF (reference sequence). Trimming removed 2 bases from V and 3 bases from J, with 13 bases in between. For the CDR3, the DNA is TGTGCCACCAGCAGATTGTCTGCCCGCCACACTGAAGCTTTCTTT. Amino acid sequence: CATSRLSARHTEAFF.

This clone has just one count. The V gene is TRBV2, the J gene TRBJ1-2; the D gene is possibly TRBD1 (6 bases). This CDR3 has 12 residues. Germline-derived CDR1 and CDR2 are SNHLY and FYNNEI. The V end was cut by 10 bases, the J end by 4 bases, with 13 bases between. DNA of the CDR3: TGTGCCACGAGCGACAGGTTCTATGGCTACACCTTC. Protein: CATSDRFYGYTF.

The V call is TRBV4-3, the J call TRBJ1-2; 10 positions match TRBD1. The V gene end was trimmed by 0 bases and the J gene end by 5 bases; junction bases not matched to a gene: 6. Germline assignment: CDR1 LGHNA and CDR2 YSLEER. The CDR3 spans 16 residues. The CDR3 loop is CASSQDPQDRGYGYTF. CDR3 bases: TGCGCCAGCAGCCAAGATCCTCAGGACAGGGGGTATGGCTACACCTTC.

The chain is built from TRBV15 and TRBJ1-1; no clear D gene. V was trimmed by 6 bases and J by 0 bases, leaving 8 bases between them. The CDR3 length is 13 residues. Germline lookup yields CDR1 LNHNV and CDR2 YYDKDF (reference sequence). CDR3 amino acids: CATSLGLNTEAFF. The CDR3 DNA follows: TGTGCCACCAGTCTAGGGTTGAACACTGAAGCTTTCTTT.

This clone was observed a few times. This chain joins TRBV9 and TRBJ1-1; D remains unclear. The CDR3 sequence is 15 residues long. The ends were cut back, 4 bases at V and 6 bases at J, with 19 bases in the middle. The germline gives CDR1 SGDLS, CDR2 YYNGEE. CDR3 DNA sequence: TGTGCCAGCAGCCTAGACGGACTCCGGGAGGCTGAAGCTTTCTTT. Amino acid sequence: CASSLDGLREAEAFF.

This chain connects TRBV15 to TRBJ1-2; possibly TRBD1 for D (5 bases). Germline V lookup: CDR1 LNHNV, CDR2 YYDKDF (reference sequence). The CDR3 runs to 14 residues. The V end lost 0 bases, the J end lost 5 bases, and 10 bases lay between the germline ends. The CDR3 sequence is CATSRERGRYGYTF. The CDR3 DNA reads TGTGCCACCAGCAGAGAAAGGGGAAGATATGGCTACACCTTC.

The V gene is TRBV6-1, the J gene TRBJ1-3; tentatively, D is TRBD1 (6 bases). V was pared by 3 bases and J by 0 bases, with 15 bases between. This CDR3 is built from 17 residues. Germline values: CDR1 MNHNS, CDR2 SASEGT. CDR3 loop: CASSEPLGGSSGNTIYF. The CDR3 DNA reads as TGTGCCAGCAGTGAGCCACTGGGGGGCAGCTCTGGAAACACCATATATTTT.

This clone was observed a handful of times. The genes are TRBV2 and TRBJ2-3, with a weak D call TRBD1 (5 bases). Germline V gene sequence: CDR1 SNHLY, CDR2 FYNNEI. The CDR3 covers 12 residues. Trimming left V 6 bases short and J 6 bases short, with 10 bases between. This chain's CDR3 is CASRESGDTQYF. The CDR3 DNA reads as TGTGCCAGCAGAGAGTCAGGGGATACGCAGTATTTT.

CDR3 nucleotide sequence: TGCGCCAGCAGCGTAGGACAGGGGGCGTTAAAGGAGCAGTTCTTC. Translating it yields CASSVGQGALKEQFF. The chain joins TRBV5-1 to TRBJ2-1, with 11 nucleotides matching TRBD1. The CDR3 is 15 amino acids. Germline CDR1 and CDR2: SGHRS and YFSETQ. V dropped 4 bases and J dropped 10; count of bases not matched to a gene: 10.

The CDR3 sequence is CASSIRGAGTDTQYF. The DNA for the CDR3 is TGTGCCAGTAGTATAAGAGGGGCTGGCACAGATACGCAGTATTTT. The J gene is TRBJ2-3, the V gene TRBV19; perhaps D is TRBD1 or TRBD2 (5 bases each). The CDR3 extends over 15 amino acids. CDR1 is LNHDA and CDR2 is SQIVND in the germline V gene (reference sequence). Trimming stripped 2 bases from V and 1 base from J, with 10 bases between.

This chain joins TRBV7-2 and TRBJ2-3; no clear D. The CDR3 runs to 12 residues. V shed 4 bases and J shed 2 bases, with 4 bases lying between them. The germline V gene has CDR1 SGHTA and CDR2 FQGNSA. The CDR3 protein is CASSSFTDTQYF. CDR3 DNA: TGTGCCAGCAGCTCATTCACAGATACGCAGTATTTT.

The chain combines TRBV29-1 with TRBJ1-1; D unresolved. Trimming shortened V by 4 bases and J by 5 bases, and 14 bases separated the two germline ends. The CDR3 consists of 13 residues. Germline V gene sequence: CDR1 SQVTM, CDR2 ANQGSEA. CDR3 nucleotide sequence: TGCAGCGTTGCATTAGAAGTGGGAACTGAAGCTTTCTTT. It is translated as CSVALEVGTEAFF.

The chain uses TRBV14 and TRBJ2-4, with D uncertain. Trimming pared 4 bases from V and 8 bases from J, leaving 6 bases between. The germline V gene encodes CDR1 SGHDN and CDR2 FVKESK. CDR3 length equals 11 residues. The chain's CDR3 is CASSRGHIQYF. The CDR3 region has the DNA TGTGCCAGCAGCCGAGGACACATTCAGTACTTC.

This clone was counted only a few times. The chain employs TRBV7-9 and TRBJ1-2; D not certain. V was cut by 2 bases and J by 4 bases, with 5 bases left in between. This CDR3 contains 12 residues. CDR1 is SEHNR and CDR2 is FQNEAQ in the germline V gene (reference sequence). CDR3: CASSLSVYGYTF. The CDR3 bases are TGTGCCAGCAGCTTATCAGTCTATGGCTACACCTTC.

This sequence joins TRBV30 and TRBJ1-3; the match to TRBD1 covers 9 bases. CDR3 length: 14 residues. V gave up 1 base and J gave up 4 bases; unmatched junction bases: 2. From germline, CDR1 is GTSNPN and CDR2 SVGIG (reference sequence). CDR3 amino acids: CAWSGGQGGNTIYF. CDR3 DNA: TGTGCCTGGAGTGGGGGACAGGGAGGAAACACCATATATTTT.

This sequence joins TRBV19 and TRBJ2-3; D might be TRBD2 (6 bases). The CDR3 runs to 15 residues. CDR1 is LNHDA and CDR2 is SQIVND in the germline V gene (reference sequence). V was pared by 5 bases and J by 5 bases, with 17 bases between. CDR3 DNA sequence: TGTGCCAGTAGTGCAAAGGGACCGGGGGAAGATACGCAGTATTTT. This translates into CASSAKGPGEDTQYF.

This chain joins TRBV6-1 and TRBJ1-4, with a weak D call TRBD1 (5 bases). V was shortened by 1 base and J by 7 bases, with 10 bases between the two germline ends. The CDR3 is made up of 14 amino acids. Looked up from germline, CDR1 is MNHNS and CDR2 is SASEGT. The CDR3: CASSEGRGFEKLFF. The DNA of the CDR3 is TGTGCCAGCAGTGAAGGGAGGGGCTTTGAAAAACTGTTTTTT.

The V gene is TRBV2, the J gene TRBJ1-6; possible D gene TRBD1, 6 bases. V was clipped by 11 bases and J by 10 bases, with 15 bases between them. Germline CDR1 and CDR2: SNHLY and FYNNEI. This CDR3 contains 12 residues. Written as DNA, the CDR3 is TGTGCCTTTTCATCTGGGGGCTCACCCCTCCACTTT. Protein: CAFSSGGSPLHF.